This TCR beta chain is drawn from a study of vaccination and CD4 T cells after COVID-19. Turning to the study itself: SARS-CoV-2 was confirmed by nasal swab PCR; disease was mild in under ten, severe in one. Post-vaccination specimens were collected at a median of 72 days following dose two (range 14 to 241). Median time from COVID diagnosis to post-COVID sampling was 101 days (35 to 161). Study results and limitations: A median of around 86% of reactive clones, in convalescent patients, became evident only post-vaccination.

TCRdb re-derived calls from the PCR reads in MiXCR, one entry per CDR3 protein. The sample records fewer than 30,000 distinct CDR3 sequences, under 65% being singletons. CDR1 and CDR2 (germline): DFQATT, SNEGSKA (reference sequence). This CDR3 is 15 amino acids long. Trimming left V 0 bases short and J 4 bases short, with 15 bases between. Details on this clonotype: The antigen is unknown.

This rearrangement joins TRBV20-1 to TRBJ2-5; possibly TRBD2 for D (7 bases). The sample was CD4+ T cells from blood, taken before SARS-CoV-2 vaccination. The origin of this receptor is a human donor who had recovered from COVID-19. As DNA, the CDR3 is TGCAGTGCTAGAGAGAATAGGGGGGGCCGAGAGACCCAGTACTTC. As protein: CSARENRGGRETQYF.